A single sample is the source of the 25 T cell receptor beta chains below, sequenced in a study of cytotoxic CD8 clonotypes in ibrutinib-treated CLL. Profiling relied on immunoSEQ multiplex PCR, and the TCRdb table lists in-frame clones only, not all of them. The sample consists of tens of thousands of clones, around 78% of them appearing once. The specimen comprised PBMCs, sampled after 24 months of ibrutinib treatment. These receptors were taken from a human donor with chronic lymphocytic leukemia.

The genes are TRBV28 and TRBJ1-3, with D possibly matching TRBD1 (5 bases). Germline V CDR1 and CDR2: MDHEN, SYDVKM. The V and J ends lost 5 bases and 3 bases respectively, with 14 bases between them. The CDR3 runs to 15 residues. The CDR3 region is CASSPLRVFGNTIYF. The DNA for the CDR3 is TGTGCCAGCAGTCCTCTCAGGGTTTTTGGAAACACCATATATTTT.

The V call is TRBV2, the J call TRBJ2-2; the match to TRBD2 covers 7 bases. V was pared by 6 bases and J by 1 base, with 5 bases of the junction left unmatched. This CDR3 is built from 15 residues. CDR1 and CDR2 from the germline V gene are SNHLY and FYNNEI. This CDR3 reads CASRVGLLNTGELFF. Here the CDR3 DNA reads TGTGCCAGCAGGGTGGGACTATTGAACACCGGGGAGCTGTTTTTT.

This clone was found a few times. The CDR3 DNA sequence: TGTGCCAGCAGCCGATCGACAGGGTCTGCGGATACGCAGTATTTT. Its translation is CASSRSTGSADTQYF. The chain joins TRBV7-2 to TRBJ2-3, with 7 positions matching TRBD1. This CDR3 has 15 residues. V was pared by 5 bases and J by 6 bases, with 11 bases of the junction left unmatched. Germline V gene data show CDR1 as SGHTA and CDR2 as FQGNSA.

This chain links TRBV7-9 with TRBJ2-7, with 11 bases lining up with TRBD2. Germline-derived CDR1 and CDR2 are SEHNR and FQNEAQ (reference sequence). The CDR3 is 15 amino acids. Germline trimming cut 5 bases from V and 0 bases from J; bases unmatched to any gene: 3. The CDR3 loop is CASSLGTSGSYEQYF. CDR3 DNA: TGTGCCAGCAGCCTCGGGACTAGCGGCTCCTACGAGCAGTACTTC. Combining the CDR3 with reference TRBV7-9 and TRBJ2-7 gives the whole variable domain DTGVSQNPRHKITKRGQNVTFRCDPISEHNRLYWYRQTLGQGPEFLTYFQNEAQLEKSRLLSDRFSAERPKGSFSTLEIQRTEQGDSAMYLCASSLGTSGSYEQYFGPGTRLTVT.

A few counts support this clone. The V call is TRBV19, the J call TRBJ2-7, with D hard to call. Trimming stripped 1 base from V and 0 bases from J, with 10 bases between. The CDR3 contains 15 residues. CDR1 and CDR2 from the germline V gene are LNHDA and SQIVND (reference sequence). In nucleotides, the CDR3 is TGTGCCAGTAGTATAGGAGCAGCCAGCTCCTACGAGCAGTACTTC. As protein: CASSIGAASSYEQYF.

The DNA of the CDR3 is TGTGCCAGCTCAGAGTACGCGTATAGCAATCAGCCCCAGCATTTT. As protein: CASSEYAYSNQPQHF. The gene calls are TRBV18 and TRBJ1-5; no clear D. The V gene lost 5 bases and the J gene lost 0 bases, with 11 bases spanning the gap. This CDR3 spans 15 amino acids. Germline V gene data show CDR1 as KGHSH and CDR2 as LQKENI.

The V gene is TRBV5-1, the J gene TRBJ1-5; D may be TRBD1 (5 bases). Germline CDR1 and CDR2: SGHRS and YFSETQ. The CDR3 is made up of 15 amino acids. V lost 4 bases to trimming and J lost 5 bases, with 16 bases between them. CDR3 nucleotide sequence: TGCGCCAGCAGCGCCGACGGGGGGTCCTATCAGCCCCAGCATTTT. Its protein is CASSADGGSYQPQHF.

The chain combines TRBV5-4 with TRBJ2-2; tentative D call: TRBD2 (6 bases). CDR3 size: 14 residues. V dropped 5 bases and J dropped 0 bases, with 8 bases sitting between them. Germline V gene sequence: CDR1 SGHNT, CDR2 YYREEE (reference sequence). CDR3 sequence (DNA): TGTGCCAGCAGGGGACTCACGAACACCGGGGAGCTGTTTTTT. This gives the protein CASRGLTNTGELFF.

The chain links TRBV28 to TRBJ2-4, with no clear D. Germline V CDR1 and CDR2: MDHEN, SYDVKM. The V gene lost 3 bases and the J gene lost 11 bases, with 14 bases spanning the gap. The CDR3 length is 13 residues. The CDR3: CASSFWTQPVQYF. CDR3 DNA: TGTGCCAGCAGTTTCTGGACGCAGCCGGTTCAGTACTTC.

V gene TRBV4-1 combines with J gene TRBJ1-4, with 10 bases identical to TRBD1. The CDR3 loop spans 15 amino acids. Losses at the gene ends were 4 bases for V and 5 bases for J; bases not matched to a gene: 4. Germline V gene lookup returns CDR1 MGHRA and CDR2 YSYEKL. This CDR3 reads CASSPRDRGNEKLFF. The CDR3 nucleotides are TGCGCCAGCAGCCCTCGGGACAGGGGAAATGAAAAACTGTTTTTT.

This clone was seen repeatedly, ten times or more. This chain joins TRBV5-6 and TRBJ2-1, with 12 bases identical to TRBD2. V dropped 1 base and J dropped 6; count of bases not matched to a gene: 5. Germline V gene lookup returns CDR1 SGHDT and CDR2 YYEEEE. The CDR3 extends over 16 amino acids. CDR3 in amino acids: CASSLTASGRGNEQFF. The CDR3 coding sequence is TGTGCCAGCAGCTTGACGGCTAGCGGGAGGGGCAATGAGCAGTTCTTC.

V and J are TRBV19 and TRBJ2-7, with TRBD2 matching 10 bases. This CDR3 region has 15 residues. Germline V gene data show CDR1 as LNHDA and CDR2 as SQIVND (reference sequence). V dropped 5 bases and J dropped 4; count of bases not matched to a gene: 8. The CDR3 region has the DNA TGTGCCAGTAGTTCCCAGCGGGAGGGCAAGTACGAGCAGTACTTC. As protein: CASSSQREGKYEQYF.

The rearrangement links TRBV2 to TRBJ1-1; no definite D call. V lost 8 bases and J 0 bases, leaving 10 bases between the germline ends. The CDR3 totals 13 residues. From germline, CDR1 is SNHLY and CDR2 FYNNEI. This CDR3 reads CASGQRLNTEAFF. The CDR3 DNA reads as TGTGCCAGCGGCCAGCGACTGAACACTGAAGCTTTCTTT.

The rearrangement uses TRBV27 and TRBJ2-7, with D hard to call. Trimming cost V 2 bases and J 4 bases, with 15 bases left between them. The CDR3 contains 15 residues. The germline gives CDR1 MNHEY, CDR2 SMNVEV (reference sequence). CDR3 region: CASSLHVNSLYEQYF. The CDR3 DNA is TGTGCCAGCAGTTTACATGTGAACAGCTTATACGAGCAGTACTTC.

The V call is TRBV7-9, the J call TRBJ2-5; 13 nucleotides line up with TRBD2. CDR1 is SEHNR, CDR2 FQNEAQ, per germline (reference sequence). V lost 5 bases, J lost 4 bases, and 10 bases stayed unmatched. The CDR3 is made up of 17 amino acids. CDR3 sequence: CASSPRTSGSEAETQYF. The CDR3 nucleotides read TGTGCCAGCAGCCCTAGGACTAGCGGGAGTGAAGCAGAGACCCAGTACTTC.

The CDR3 DNA reads as TGTGCCAGCAGCCGACAGAACACCGGGGAGCTGTTTTTT. It encodes CASSRQNTGELFF. V usage is TRBV28 and J usage is TRBJ2-2; D remains ambiguous. V lost 6 bases and J 1 base, leaving 6 bases between the germline ends. CDR3 length: 13 amino acids. In germline, CDR1 is MDHEN, CDR2 SYDVKM.

This sequence joins TRBV7-9 and TRBJ1-2; possibly TRBD1 for D (5 bases). CDR3 length equals 13 residues. Deletions cut 2 bases from V and 5 bases from J, with 9 bases between. Per the germline V gene, CDR1 is SEHNR and CDR2 is FQNEAQ (reference sequence). The chain's CDR3 is CASSLIGGYGYTF. The CDR3 region has the DNA TGTGCCAGCAGCTTAATCGGGGGGTATGGCTACACCTTC. Full variable domain (missing parts from reference TRBV7-9 and TRBJ1-2): DTGVSQNPRHKITKRGQNVTFRCDPISEHNRLYWYRQTLGQGPEFLTYFQNEAQLEKSRLLSDRFSAERPKGSFSTLEIQRTEQGDSAMYLCASSLIGGYGYTFGSGTRLTVV.

The V call is TRBV18, the J call TRBJ2-2, with 10 bases fitting TRBD1. This CDR3 comprises 16 residues. Germline V CDR1 and CDR2: KGHSH, LQKENI. V shed 1 base and J 6 bases; nucleotides not matched to a gene: 5. CDR3 nucleotides: TGTGCCAGCTCACCACAAGGACAGGGGGTTCCCGGGGAGCTGTTTTTT. Amino acid sequence: CASSPQGQGVPGELFF.

The V gene is TRBV7-3, the J gene TRBJ2-3; D might be TRBD1 or TRBD2, each matching 6 bases. CDR3 length equals 12 residues. The germline V and J ends were trimmed by 6 bases and 9 bases, with 13 bases remaining between them. From germline, CDR1 is SGHTA and CDR2 FQGTGA. DNA for the CDR3: TGTGCCAGCAGTCAAGGGGGGCAGACGCAGTATTTT. As protein: CASSQGGQTQYF.

This chain links TRBV18 with TRBJ2-2; TRBD1 matches 9 bases. Looked up from germline, CDR1 is KGHSH and CDR2 is LQKENI. This CDR3 is 16 amino acids long. Trimming cost V 3 bases and J 3 bases; bases outside gene matches: 5. CDR3 DNA: TGTGCCAGCTCACCTTCTCGGACAGGGGACACCGGGGAGCTGTTTTTT. Translating gives CASSPSRTGDTGELFF.

This sequence joins TRBV5-1 and TRBJ2-5, with TRBD2 matching 13 bases. CDR1 is SGHRS, CDR2 YFSETQ, per germline. The CDR3 consists of 18 residues. V was clipped by 4 bases and J by 0 bases; unmatched bases: 9. CDR3 loop: CASSAGLAGISYQETQYF. The CDR3 nucleotides are TGCGCCAGCAGCGCGGGACTAGCGGGAATATCGTACCAAGAGACCCAGTACTTC. Complete variable domain (other parts from reference TRBV5-1 and TRBJ2-5): KAGVTQTPRYLIKTRGQQVTLSCSPISGHRSVSWYQQTPGQGLQFLFEYFSETQRNKGNFPGRFSGRQFSNSRSEMNVSTLELGDSALYLCASSAGLAGISYQETQYFGPGTRLLVL.

The chain links TRBV2 to TRBJ2-5, with 9 bases aligning to TRBD1. Germline-derived CDR1 and CDR2 are SNHLY and FYNNEI. This CDR3 is built from 16 residues. V was clipped by 6 bases and J by 5 bases; unmatched bases: 13. The CDR3 coding sequence is TGTGCCAGCAGAGCCCGGGACAGGGTTTTGTGGGAGACCCAGTACTTC. Its translation is CASRARDRVLWETQYF.

This chain connects TRBV7-9 to TRBJ2-1; TRBD2 matches at 9 bases. CDR1 is SEHNR, CDR2 FQNEAQ, per germline (reference sequence). The CDR3 covers 16 residues. V was clipped by 5 bases and J by 3 bases; unmatched bases: 8. This CDR3 is CASSGSGRSHYNEQFF. CDR3 DNA sequence: TGTGCCAGCAGCGGTAGCGGGAGATCCCACTACAATGAGCAGTTCTTC. The full variable domain, completed using reference TRBV7-9 and TRBJ2-1, is DTGVSQNPRHKITKRGQNVTFRCDPISEHNRLYWYRQTLGQGPEFLTYFQNEAQLEKSRLLSDRFSAERPKGSFSTLEIQRTEQGDSAMYLCASSGSGRSHYNEQFFGPGTRLTVL.

This chain links TRBV28 with TRBJ2-7, with D possibly TRBD1 on 6 matching bases. The germline V and J ends were trimmed by 7 bases and 0 bases, with 13 bases remaining between them. CDR1 and CDR2 from the germline V gene are MDHEN and SYDVKM. The CDR3 contains 14 residues. The CDR3 protein is CASNQGPLSYEQYF. DNA for the CDR3: TGTGCCAGCAACCAGGGGCCTCTCTCCTACGAGCAGTACTTC.

The rearrangement joins TRBV29-1 to TRBJ1-1; maybe TRBD1 (6 bases). CDR1 is SQVTM and CDR2 is ANQGSEA in the germline V gene. The CDR3 length is 14 residues. V was shortened by 6 bases and J by 5 bases, with 19 bases between the two germline ends. Written as DNA, the CDR3 is TGCAGCGTGGGGGCACACGGGGGGCGTACTGAAGCTTTCTTT. Translation gives CSVGAHGGRTEAFF.